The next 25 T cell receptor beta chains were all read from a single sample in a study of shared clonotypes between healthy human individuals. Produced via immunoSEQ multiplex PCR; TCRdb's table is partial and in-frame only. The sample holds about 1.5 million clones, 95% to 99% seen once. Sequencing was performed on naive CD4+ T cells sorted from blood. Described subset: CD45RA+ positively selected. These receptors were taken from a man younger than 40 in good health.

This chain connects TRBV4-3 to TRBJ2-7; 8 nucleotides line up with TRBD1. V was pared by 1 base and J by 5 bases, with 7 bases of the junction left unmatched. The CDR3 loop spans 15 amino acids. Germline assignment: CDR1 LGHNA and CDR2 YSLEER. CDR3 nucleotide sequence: TGCGCCAGCAGCCAAGCGACAGGGGTCATTAACGAGCAGTACTTC. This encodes CASSQATGVINEQYF.

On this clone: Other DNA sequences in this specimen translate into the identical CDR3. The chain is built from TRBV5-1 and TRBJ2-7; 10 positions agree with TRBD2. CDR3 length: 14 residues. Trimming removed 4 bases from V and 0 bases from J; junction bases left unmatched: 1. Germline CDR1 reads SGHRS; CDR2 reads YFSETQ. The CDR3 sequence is CASSRTSGSYEQYF. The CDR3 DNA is TGCGCCAGCAGCCGGACTAGCGGCTCCTACGAGCAGTACTTC.

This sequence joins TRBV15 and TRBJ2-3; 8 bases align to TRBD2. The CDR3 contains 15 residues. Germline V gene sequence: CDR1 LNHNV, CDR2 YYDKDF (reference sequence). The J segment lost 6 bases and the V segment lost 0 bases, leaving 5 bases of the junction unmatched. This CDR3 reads CATSRDRAGADTQYF. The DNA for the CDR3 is TGTGCCACCAGCAGAGATAGAGCGGGAGCGGATACGCAGTATTTT.

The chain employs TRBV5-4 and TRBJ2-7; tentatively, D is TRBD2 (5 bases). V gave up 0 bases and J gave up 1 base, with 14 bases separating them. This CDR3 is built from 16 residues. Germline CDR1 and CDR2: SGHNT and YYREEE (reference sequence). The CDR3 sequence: CASSLEVSGISYEQYF. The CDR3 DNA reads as TGTGCCAGCAGCTTGGAGGTCTCCGGGATATCCTACGAGCAGTACTTC.

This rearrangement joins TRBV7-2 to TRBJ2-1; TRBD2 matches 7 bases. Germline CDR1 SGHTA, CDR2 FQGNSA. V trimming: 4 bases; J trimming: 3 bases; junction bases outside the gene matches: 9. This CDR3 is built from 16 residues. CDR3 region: CASSSTTGLFYNEQFF. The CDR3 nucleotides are TGTGCCAGCAGCTCTACTACGGGACTATTCTACAATGAGCAGTTCTTC.

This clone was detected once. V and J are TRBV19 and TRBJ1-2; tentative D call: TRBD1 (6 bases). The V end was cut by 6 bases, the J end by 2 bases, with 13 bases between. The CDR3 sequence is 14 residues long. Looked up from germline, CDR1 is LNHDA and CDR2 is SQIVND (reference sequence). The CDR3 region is CASRGGTGNYGYTF. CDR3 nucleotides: TGTGCCAGTAGAGGGGGGACGGGGAACTATGGCTACACCTTC.

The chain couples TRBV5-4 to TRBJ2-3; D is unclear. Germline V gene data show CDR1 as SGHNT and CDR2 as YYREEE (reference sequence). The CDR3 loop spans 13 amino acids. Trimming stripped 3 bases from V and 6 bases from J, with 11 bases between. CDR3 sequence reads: CASSSDPRDTQYF. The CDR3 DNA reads TGTGCCAGCAGCTCTGACCCACGGGATACGCAGTATTTT.

CDR3 loop: CASRAWGTHNSYEQYF. CDR3 DNA: TGCGCCAGCAGAGCCTGGGGGACACATAACTCCTACGAGCAGTACTTC. The chain has TRBV23-1 and TRBJ2-7; D possibly corresponds to TRBD1 (6 bases). TRBV23-1 is given ORF status, its function remaining uncertain. The CDR3 consists of 16 residues. V dropped 6 bases and J dropped 0 bases, with 18 bases sitting between them.

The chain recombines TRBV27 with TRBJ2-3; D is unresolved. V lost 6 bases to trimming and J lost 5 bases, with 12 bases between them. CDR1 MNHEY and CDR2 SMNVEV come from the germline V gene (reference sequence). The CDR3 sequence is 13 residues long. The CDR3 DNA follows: TGTGCCAGCAGGCGACGGACGGTAGATACGCAGTATTTT. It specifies CASRRRTVDTQYF.

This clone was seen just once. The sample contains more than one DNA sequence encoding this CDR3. The CDR3 nucleotides are TGTGCCAGCAGCAGTGGGACAGTACAAGAGACCCAGTACTTC. Translating it yields CASSSGTVQETQYF. The chain has TRBV7-9 and TRBJ2-5; 7 nucleotides agree with TRBD1. Germline values: CDR1 SEHNR, CDR2 FQNEAQ (reference sequence). The V gene end was trimmed by 5 bases and the J gene end by 2 bases; junction bases not matched to a gene: 5. CDR3 length: 14 residues.

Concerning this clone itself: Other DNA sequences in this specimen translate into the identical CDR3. CDR3 bases: TGTGCCAGCAGCGTAGTGGGGTGGAGCACAGATACGCAGTATTTT. It is translated as CASSVVGWSTDTQYF. This chain links TRBV9 with TRBJ2-3; D not resolved. This CDR3 has 15 amino acids. Germline CDR1 SGDLS, CDR2 YYNGEE. V shed 0 bases and J shed 0 bases, with 8 bases lying between them.

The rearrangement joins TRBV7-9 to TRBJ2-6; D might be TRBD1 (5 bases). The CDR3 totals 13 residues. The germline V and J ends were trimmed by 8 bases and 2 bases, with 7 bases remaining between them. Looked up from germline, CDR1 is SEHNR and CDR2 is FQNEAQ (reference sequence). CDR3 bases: TGTGCCAGCCGACAGACTGGGGCCAACGTCCTGACTTTC. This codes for CASRQTGANVLTF.

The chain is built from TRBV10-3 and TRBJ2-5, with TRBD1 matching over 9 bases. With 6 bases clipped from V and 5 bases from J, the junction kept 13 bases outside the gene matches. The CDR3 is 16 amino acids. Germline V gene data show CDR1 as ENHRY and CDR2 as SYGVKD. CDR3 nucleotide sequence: TGTGCCATCAGCGCCCCCGGGGGACAGGGTGACGAGACCCAGTACTTC. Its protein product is CAISAPGGQGDETQYF.

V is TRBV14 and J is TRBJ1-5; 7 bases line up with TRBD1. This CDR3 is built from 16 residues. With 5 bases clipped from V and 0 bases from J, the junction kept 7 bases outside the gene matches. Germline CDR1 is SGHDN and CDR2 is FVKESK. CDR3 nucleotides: TGTGCCAGCAGCACCCGACAGGGAAATAGCAATCAGCCCCAGCATTTT. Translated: CASSTRQGNSNQPQHF. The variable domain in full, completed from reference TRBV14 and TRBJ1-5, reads EAGVTQFPSHSVIEKGQTVTLRCDPISGHDNLYWYRRVMGKEIKFLLHFVKESKQDESGMPNNRFLAERTGGTYSTLKVQPAELEDSGVYFCASSTRQGNSNQPQHFGDGTRLSIL.

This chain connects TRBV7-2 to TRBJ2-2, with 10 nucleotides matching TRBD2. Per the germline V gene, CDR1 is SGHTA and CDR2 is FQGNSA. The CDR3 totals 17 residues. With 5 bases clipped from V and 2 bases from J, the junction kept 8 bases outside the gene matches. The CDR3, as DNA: TGTGCCAGCAGCCTATCCGGGACTAGCGCTAACACCGGGGAGCTGTTTTTT. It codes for CASSLSGTSANTGELFF.

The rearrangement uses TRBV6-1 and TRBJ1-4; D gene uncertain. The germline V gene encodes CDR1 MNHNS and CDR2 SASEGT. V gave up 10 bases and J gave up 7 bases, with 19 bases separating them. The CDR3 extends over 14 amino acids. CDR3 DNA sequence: TGTGCCACCCTCATGCAGGTGATCGGTGAAAAACTGTTTTTT. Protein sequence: CATLMQVIGEKLFF.

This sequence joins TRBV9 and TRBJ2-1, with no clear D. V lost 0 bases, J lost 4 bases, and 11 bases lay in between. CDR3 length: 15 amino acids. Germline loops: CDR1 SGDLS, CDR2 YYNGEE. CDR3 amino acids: CASSVDPDLYNEQFF. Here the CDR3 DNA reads TGTGCCAGCAGCGTAGACCCGGATCTATACAATGAGCAGTTCTTC.

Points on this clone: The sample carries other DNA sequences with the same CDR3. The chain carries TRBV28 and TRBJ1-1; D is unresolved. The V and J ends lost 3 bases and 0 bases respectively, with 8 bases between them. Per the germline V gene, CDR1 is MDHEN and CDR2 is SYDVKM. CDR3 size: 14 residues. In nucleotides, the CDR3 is TGTGCCAGCAGTTTGATAGGTGTGAACACTGAAGCTTTCTTT. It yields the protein CASSLIGVNTEAFF.

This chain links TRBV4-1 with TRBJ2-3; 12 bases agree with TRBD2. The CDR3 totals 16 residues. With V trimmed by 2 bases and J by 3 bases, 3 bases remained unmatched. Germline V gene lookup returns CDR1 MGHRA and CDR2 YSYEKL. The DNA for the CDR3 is TGCGCCAGCAGCCAACGGACTAGCGGGATTACAGATACGCAGTATTTT. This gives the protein CASSQRTSGITDTQYF.

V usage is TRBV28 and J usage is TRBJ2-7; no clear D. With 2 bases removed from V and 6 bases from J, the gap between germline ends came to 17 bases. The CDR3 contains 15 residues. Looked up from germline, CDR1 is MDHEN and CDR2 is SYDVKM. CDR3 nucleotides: TGTGCCAGCAGTTTACCCCTACGTAGGGTGGGCGAGCAGTACTTC. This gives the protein CASSLPLRRVGEQYF.

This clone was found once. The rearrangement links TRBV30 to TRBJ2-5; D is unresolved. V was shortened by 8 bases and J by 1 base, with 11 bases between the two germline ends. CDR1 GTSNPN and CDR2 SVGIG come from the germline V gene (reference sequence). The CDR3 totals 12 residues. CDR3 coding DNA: TGTGCCGTATCTCCACTCCAAGAGACCCAGTACTTC. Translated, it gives CAVSPLQETQYF.

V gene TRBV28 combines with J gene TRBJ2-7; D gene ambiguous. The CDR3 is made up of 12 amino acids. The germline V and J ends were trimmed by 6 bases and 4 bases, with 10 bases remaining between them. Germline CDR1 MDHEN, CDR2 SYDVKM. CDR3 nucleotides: TGTGCCAGCAGCCTACAGATTTACGAGCAGTACTTC. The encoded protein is CASSLQIYEQYF.

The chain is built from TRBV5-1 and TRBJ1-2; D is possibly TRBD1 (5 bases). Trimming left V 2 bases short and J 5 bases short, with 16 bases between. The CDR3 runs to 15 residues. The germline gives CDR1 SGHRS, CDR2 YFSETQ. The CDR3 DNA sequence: TGCGCCAGCAGCTTATCACTGGACAAATCATATGGCTACACCTTC. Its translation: CASSLSLDKSYGYTF. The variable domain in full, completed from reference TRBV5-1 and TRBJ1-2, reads KAGVTQTPRYLIKTRGQQVTLSCSPISGHRSVSWYQQTPGQGLQFLFEYFSETQRNKGNFPGRFSGRQFSNSRSEMNVSTLELGDSALYLCASSLSLDKSYGYTFGSGTRLTVV.

CDR3 sequence reads: CATSNGGSNQPQHF. CDR3 DNA sequence: TGTGCCACCAGCAACGGAGGTAGCAATCAGCCCCAGCATTTT. The J gene is TRBJ1-5, the V gene TRBV15; D is undetermined. V was trimmed by 4 bases and J by 0 bases, leaving 7 bases between them. This CDR3 contains 14 residues. Germline V gene data show CDR1 as LNHNV and CDR2 as YYDKDF (reference sequence).

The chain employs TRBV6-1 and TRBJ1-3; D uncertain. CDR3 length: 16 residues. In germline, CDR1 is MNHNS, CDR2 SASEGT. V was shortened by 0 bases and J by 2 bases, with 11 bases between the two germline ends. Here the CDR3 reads CASSEAEGRTGNTIYF. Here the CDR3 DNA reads TGTGCCAGCAGTGAAGCGGAGGGTAGGACTGGAAACACCATATATTTT.